The entry below describes one T cell receptor (beta chain). The data were obtained in a study of human T cells and chemical hapten exposure. CDR1 and CDR2 (germline): SGHTA, FQGNSA. Losses at the gene ends were 0 bases for V and 2 bases for J; bases not matched to a gene: 5. The CDR3 consists of 18 residues. Each CDR3 protein gets one entry after TCRdb re-called the RACE reads with MiXCR. The sample holds around 300,000 distinct CDR3 sequences, around 7.7% seen once. Time point reported: pre-sensitization, week 0. The treatment is: therapeutic diphenylcyclopropenone sensitization with weekly scalp DPC.

This material consisted of whole blood, taken in connection with sensitization to the hapten diphenylcyclopropenone (DPC). This chain connects TRBV7-2 to TRBJ2-3; TRBD2 matches 13 bases. The receptor's source is a man between 18 and 29 years old with alopecia areata. Some clones in this sample may be carry-over from other donors' samples. DNA of the CDR3: TGTGCCAGCAGCTTAGCGCCGGGACTAGCGGGGACCACAGATACGCAGTATTTT. Protein product: CASSLAPGLAGTTDTQYF.